Below, 11 T cell receptor beta chains from the same sample are listed, as sequenced in a study of molecular identifiers for immune sequencing clone quantification. TCRdb ran MiXCR on the PCR reads and lists one entry per CDR3 protein. The sample lists about 40,000 distinct CDR3 sequences, roughly 18% occurring once. Material: naive CD8+ T cells from blood, with Jurkat cell RNA spiked in. Subset reported: FACS-sorted CD8+CD4-CCR7+CD45RA+ naive T cells. The receptors derive from a human donor in good health. Some libraries in this study had Jurkat cell RNA spiked in.

There are many counts of this clonotype. The chain is built from TRBV9 and TRBJ2-5; D remains ambiguous. Trimming removed 4 bases at V and 0 bases at J, with 10 bases between. The CDR3 runs 14 residues. Germline V CDR1 and CDR2: SGDLS, YYNGEE. The CDR3 loop is CASSPPWDQETQYF. DNA for the CDR3: TGTGCCAGCAGCCCCCCCTGGGACCAAGAGACCCAGTACTTC.

This clonotype was detected ten times or more. V is TRBV18 and J is TRBJ2-7, with 9 bases matching TRBD2. Germline V gene data show CDR1 as KGHSH and CDR2 as LQKENI. CDR3 size: 16 residues. V lost 3 bases, J lost 2 bases, and 8 bases stayed unmatched. This CDR3 reads CASSPFGLAMTYEQYF. Here the CDR3 DNA reads TGTGCCAGCTCACCCTTTGGACTAGCGATGACCTACGAGCAGTACTTC.

This clonotype was seen a handful of times. The chain recombines TRBV5-1 with TRBJ2-5; no reliable D call. The CDR3 covers 15 residues. Germline-derived CDR1 and CDR2 are SGHRS and YFSETQ. The germline V and J ends were trimmed by 2 bases and 0 bases, with 11 bases remaining between them. The CDR3 is CASSFTGSYQETQYF. CDR3 DNA: TGCGCCAGCAGCTTCACGGGCTCCTACCAAGAGACCCAGTACTTC.

This clonotype showed up many times. V and J are TRBV11-2 and TRBJ2-1; 11 bases line up with TRBD2. There are 15 residues in the CDR3. Per germline, CDR1 SGHAT and CDR2 FQNNGV. With 1 base clipped from V and 5 bases from J, the junction kept 1 base outside the gene matches. CDR3 residues: CASSLGLAGNNEQFF. In DNA, the CDR3 is TGTGCCAGCAGCTTAGGACTAGCGGGGAACAATGAGCAGTTCTTC.

The J gene is TRBJ2-7, the V gene TRBV19, with D unclear. V lost 5 bases, J lost 3 bases, and 8 bases lay in between. CDR3 length: 12 amino acids. Germline lookup yields CDR1 LNHDA and CDR2 SQIVND (reference sequence). CDR3 DNA: TGTGCCAGTAGTCACCCGGACTACGAGCAGTACTTC. It yields the protein CASSHPDYEQYF.

This clonotype was detected many times. V is TRBV7-9 and J is TRBJ2-7; D gene uncertain. Germline-derived CDR1 and CDR2 are SEHNR and FQNEAQ (reference sequence). The ends were cut back, 1 base at V and 5 bases at J, with 3 bases in the middle. The CDR3 extends over 11 amino acids. The CDR3, as DNA: TGTGCCAGCAGCTTAGGGAACGAGCAGTACTTC. Protein sequence: CASSLGNEQYF.

The sample holds many counts of this clonotype. The junction departs from the called germline gene at one end, perhaps through a read error. This chain connects TRBV20-1 to TRBJ2-1; TRBD2 aligns across 10 bases. CDR1 is DFQATT, CDR2 SNEGSKA, per germline (reference sequence). The CDR3 totals 13 residues. The CDR3 DNA sequence: TGCAGCGCTAGGACTAGCGGCTCAAATGAGCAGTTCTTC. It codes for CSARTSGSNEQFF.

Note on this clonotype: Just one base apart from a much larger clone, this may be a read error. The CDR3 carries no conserved terminal phenylalanine or tryptophan, so it likely arises from a read error. The chain employs TRBV29-1 and TRBJ2-7; TRBD2 might be the D (5 bases). This CDR3 is 15 amino acids long. V lost 5 bases and J 0 bases, leaving 17 bases between the germline ends. The germline CDR1 and CDR2 sequences are SQVTM and ANQGSEA. The CDR3 nucleotides are TGCAGCGTTCTCACTCTTGAGCGGACCTCCTACGAGCAGTACCTC. The encoded protein is CSVLTLERTSYEQYL.

This clonotype was counted at least ten times. J is TRBJ2-3 and V is TRBV6-5; D tentatively fits TRBD1 or TRBD2 (5 bases each). CDR3 length: 15 residues. Trimming cost V 2 bases and J 2 bases, with 11 bases left between them. CDR1 is MNHEY and CDR2 is SVGAGI in the germline V gene. For the CDR3, the DNA is TGTGCCAGCAGTTACGTCGGGGCAGCCACAGATACGCAGTATTTT. Translating it yields CASSYVGAATDTQYF.

This clonotype was observed many times. V is TRBV25-1 and J is TRBJ1-2, with 10 bases lining up with TRBD1. V lost 2 bases to trimming and J lost 6 bases; unmatched junction nucleotides: 0. The germline V gene encodes CDR1 MGHDK and CDR2 SYGVNS. The CDR3 loop spans 13 amino acids. CDR3 coding DNA: TGTGCCAGCAGTGAAGGGACAGGGGATGGCTACACCTTC. Amino acids: CASSEGTGDGYTF.

J is TRBJ2-2 and V is TRBV9; TRBD2 matches 10 bases. Trimming at V came to 3 bases and at J to 3 bases, leaving 11 bases not matched to a gene. The CDR3 runs to 18 residues. The germline gives CDR1 SGDLS, CDR2 YYNGEE. The CDR3 protein is CASSEPSSSGSDTGELFF. CDR3 DNA sequence: TGTGCCAGCAGCGAGCCCTCCTCTAGCGGGAGCGACACCGGGGAGCTGTTTTTT.